The 23 T cell receptor beta chains reported below all come from one sample, sequenced in a study of tissue T cells after allogeneic stem cell transplantation (dated by TCRdb to between 2021 and 2022). The library relied on the immunoSEQ multiplex PCR assay. TCRdb holds this immuneACCESS table with in-frame rearrangements only. Some clones are missing; in checked studies, unresolved V genes explain under half, and the rest has no known cause. The table for this sample lists 7,500 to 10,000 clones; roughly two thirds of them were counted only once. 9% to 9.5% of the sample comes from the top ten. What the time point label conveys for this sample: human tissue collected at research (rapid) autopsy. The sample was tissue from the ileum, taken at autopsy. The source of these receptors is a woman aged 18-50 years with breast cancer.

The V and J genes are TRBV3-1 (or the pseudogene TRBV3-2) and TRBJ1-2; the D is unclear. V was clipped by 1 base and J by 4 bases, with 4 bases between them. The V gene's germline CDR1 is LGHDT and CDR2 YNNKEL (reference sequence). The CDR3 loop spans 12 amino acids. The CDR3 is CASSQGFYGYTF. CDR3 sequence (DNA): TGTGCCAGCAGCCAAGGTTTCTATGGCTACACCTTC.

This chain uses TRBV5-6 with TRBJ2-5; TRBD2 agrees at 14 bases. Germline values: CDR1 SGHDT, CDR2 YYEEEE. This CDR3 is 18 amino acids long. Unmatched junction bases numbered 6, after V lost 0 bases and J lost 2 bases. The CDR3 spells CASSLAGTSGGRQETQYF. The DNA of the CDR3 is TGTGCCAGCAGCTTGGCCGGGACTAGCGGGGGCCGGCAAGAGACCCAGTACTTC.

This clone has just a few counts. This sequence may be a read error, since a much larger clone differs from it by one base. Other DNA sequences from this sample encode an identical CDR3 as well. This rearrangement joins TRBV6-2 or TRBV6-3 to TRBJ2-7; 7 bases map to TRBD2. The CDR3 is made up of 14 amino acids. The J segment lost 1 base and the V segment lost 2 bases, leaving 2 bases of the junction unmatched. The germline gives CDR1 MNHEY, CDR2 SVGEGT. CDR3 sequence reads: CASSYVGGSYEQYF. In DNA, the CDR3 is TGTGCCAGCAGTTACGTGGGGGGGTCCTACGAGCAGTACTTC.

Comments on this clone: The sample has other DNA sequences that encode this CDR3 too. This rearrangement joins TRBV6-5 to TRBJ2-7, with D perhaps being TRBD1 or TRBD2 (5 bases each). Trimming took 5 bases from V and 1 from J, leaving 15 bases between them. Germline V CDR1 and CDR2: MNHEY, SVGAGI. The CDR3 is 15 amino acids. The CDR3 coding sequence is TGTGCCAGCAGTCGGGACCGGGTTCCTTCCTACGAGCAGTACTTC. Its protein is CASSRDRVPSYEQYF.

This clone was recorded a few times. The J gene is TRBJ2-1, the V gene TRBV11-2; D remains ambiguous. Germline V gives CDR1 SGHAT, CDR2 FQNNGV. V was trimmed by 2 bases and J by 7 bases, leaving 15 bases between them. This CDR3 contains 15 residues. The CDR3 loop is CASSLSGPAPNEQFF. The CDR3 DNA reads TGTGCCAGCAGCTTATCTGGTCCGGCGCCAAATGAGCAGTTCTTC.

This chain uses TRBV5-1 with TRBJ2-7, with D possibly called TRBD1 or TRBD2 (5 bases each). Germline-derived CDR1 and CDR2 are SGHRS and YFSETQ. The germline V and J ends were trimmed by 3 bases and 3 bases, with 7 bases remaining between them. The CDR3 is 12 residues long. CDR3 coding DNA: TGCGCCAGCAGCTGGGACCTCTACGAGCAGTACTTC. Its translation: CASSWDLYEQYF.

Relative to its sample, this clone is medium-sized. The rearrangement joins TRBV10-1 to TRBJ2-5, with D maybe TRBD1 (5 bases). Germline V gene sequence: CDR1 WNHNN, CDR2 SYGVQD (reference sequence). Between the trimmed V and J ends, which lost 7 bases and 5 bases, there was a span of 17 bases. This CDR3 contains 14 residues. The CDR3 is CASTFGPGNETQYF. The DNA for the CDR3 is TGCGCCAGCACCTTCGGACCAGGGAATGAGACCCAGTACTTC.

The rearrangement joins TRBV3-1 (or the pseudogene TRBV3-2) to TRBJ2-7; 7 nucleotides match TRBD2. J lost 0 bases, V lost 4 bases, and 9 bases had no gene match. Germline V gives CDR1 LGHDT, CDR2 YNNKEL (reference sequence). This CDR3 is 16 amino acids long. The CDR3 here is CASSPSSGISSYEQYF. The CDR3 coding sequence is TGTGCCAGCAGCCCATCTAGCGGAATCAGCTCCTACGAGCAGTACTTC.

The chain carries TRBV7-8 and TRBJ1-1, with D unclear. V was shortened by 1 base and J by 1 base, with 7 bases between the two germline ends. CDR1 SGHVS and CDR2 FQNEAQ come from the germline V gene. The CDR3 has 14 amino acids. This CDR3 reads CASSLVVGNTEAFF. Here the CDR3 DNA reads TGTGCCAGCAGCTTAGTTGTCGGGAACACTGAAGCTTTCTTT. The full variable domain, its missing parts supplied by reference TRBV7-8 and TRBJ1-1, is GAGVSQSPRYKVAKRGQDVALRCDPISGHVSLFWYQQALGQGPEFLTYFQNEAQLDKSGLPSDRFFAERPEGSVSTLKIQRTQQEDSAVYLCASSLVVGNTEAFFGQGTRLTVV.

By share, this clone ranks as medium-sized. The chain uses TRBV19 and TRBJ2-3, with 8 bases matching TRBD1. CDR3 size: 14 residues. Looked up from germline, CDR1 is LNHDA and CDR2 is SQIVND (reference sequence). The junction had 3 bases not matched to a gene; V was cut back by 5 bases and J by 2 bases. CDR3 nucleotides: TGTGCCAGTAGTGACAGGGGATACACAGATACGCAGTATTTT. Translating gives CASSDRGYTDTQYF. Full variable domain (rest looked up from reference TRBV19 and TRBJ2-3): DGGITQSPKYLFRKEGQNVTLSCEQNLNHDAMYWYRQDPGQGLRLIYYSQIVNDFQKGDIAEGYSVSREKKESFPLTVTSAQKNPTAFYLCASSDRGYTDTQYFGPGTRLTVL.

V gene TRBV5-1 combines with J gene TRBJ2-5; perhaps D is TRBD1 or TRBD2 (5 bases each). CDR1 and CDR2 (germline): SGHRS, YFSETQ. The CDR3 contains 14 residues. Trimming cost V 0 bases and J 4 bases, with 10 bases left between them. The CDR3 nucleotides read TGCGCCAGCAGCTTGGGAGGGGCCAGAGAGACCCAGTACTTC. Translating gives CASSLGGARETQYF.

This chain's CDR3 is CASSHTSGTSGTYEQYF. CDR3 sequence (DNA): TGTGCCAGCAGCCACACCTCCGGGACTAGCGGGACCTACGAGCAGTACTTC. The V and J genes are TRBV7-9 and TRBJ2-7; 13 bases are shared with TRBD2. The germline CDR1 and CDR2 sequences are SEHNR and FQNEAQ (reference sequence). The ends lost 5 bases at V and 2 bases at J; junction bases unmatched: 9. This CDR3 is built from 17 residues. Looking up the rest from reference TRBV7-9 and TRBJ2-7 gives the full variable domain: DTGVSQNPRHKITKRGQNVTFRCDPISEHNRLYWYRQTLGQGPEFLTYFQNEAQLEKSRLLSDRFSAERPKGSFSTLEIQRTEQGDSAMYLCASSHTSGTSGTYEQYFGPGTRLTVT.

The rearrangement links TRBV6-5 to TRBJ1-2; unclear D gene. The ends were cut back, 7 bases at V and 4 bases at J, with 16 bases in the middle. Germline lookup yields CDR1 MNHEY and CDR2 SVGAGI. There are 14 residues in the CDR3. CDR3 sequence: CASNPTPAGYGYTF. Written as DNA, the CDR3 is TGTGCCAGCAACCCGACCCCGGCAGGCTATGGCTACACCTTC.

The J gene is TRBJ2-7, the V gene TRBV28; D gene ambiguous. CDR3 size: 14 residues. Germline CDR1 and CDR2: MDHEN and SYDVKM. Trimming took 8 bases from V and 3 from J, leaving 17 bases between them. This CDR3 is CASGSSGEVYEQYF. The DNA of the CDR3 is TGTGCCAGCGGCTCCTCTGGGGAAGTCTACGAGCAGTACTTC.

The rearrangement links TRBV5-4 to TRBJ1-1; possibly TRBD1 for D (5 bases). This CDR3 is 14 amino acids long. From germline, CDR1 is SGHNT and CDR2 YYREEE (reference sequence). The V and J ends lost 5 bases and 0 bases respectively, with 11 bases between them. The DNA for the CDR3 is TGTGCCAGCAGGTCCGGGACGGTGAACACTGAAGCTTTCTTT. It is translated as CASRSGTVNTEAFF.

The rearrangement uses TRBV5-1 and TRBJ2-7; 7 nucleotides line up with TRBD1. The germline V gene has CDR1 SGHRS and CDR2 YFSETQ. The CDR3 has 17 amino acids. The V gene end was trimmed by 4 bases and the J gene end by 2 bases; junction bases not matched to a gene: 15. The CDR3 loop is CASSLMVTGTATYEQYF. CDR3 DNA sequence: TGCGCCAGCAGCCTGATGGTTACCGGGACAGCGACCTACGAGCAGTACTTC.

This clone was picked up a small number of times. The chain carries TRBV7-2 and TRBJ2-1; 7 bases match TRBD2. The CDR3 extends over 15 amino acids. The junction had 8 bases not matched to a gene; V was cut back by 5 bases and J by 4 bases. The germline V gene has CDR1 SGHTA and CDR2 FQGNSA. The CDR3 DNA is TGTGCCAGCAGCCCGGACGGGGGGAGATACAATGAGCAGTTCTTC. Amino acid sequence: CASSPDGGRYNEQFF.

The rearrangement joins TRBV2 to TRBJ2-1; D is unclear. Looked up from germline, CDR1 is SNHLY and CDR2 is FYNNEI. With 3 bases removed from V and 2 bases from J, the gap between germline ends came to 8 bases. This CDR3 is 14 amino acids long. The CDR3 region is CASSDWNAYNEQFF. In DNA form, the CDR3 reads TGTGCCAGCAGTGACTGGAATGCCTACAATGAGCAGTTCTTC.

The chain combines TRBV6-5 with TRBJ1-5; D gene uncertain. Trimming left V 6 bases short and J 12 bases short, with 21 bases between. Per the germline V gene, CDR1 is MNHEY and CDR2 is SVGAGI. The length of the CDR3 is 14 residues. The CDR3 protein is CASSVGEGVQGQHF. CDR3 coding DNA: TGTGCCAGCAGCGTGGGCGAAGGTGTACAAGGCCAGCATTTT.

This clone was found a few times. This sequence joins TRBV2 and TRBJ2-1; TRBD2 matches at 8 bases. The trim removed 5 bases at V and 16 bases at J, leaving 7 bases unmatched. CDR1 is SNHLY and CDR2 is FYNNEI in the germline V gene. The CDR3 length is 11 residues. In DNA, the CDR3 is TGTGCCAGCAGTTTGGGACTAGTCGGCTTCTTC. Its protein is CASSLGLVGFF. Supplemented by reference TRBV2 and TRBJ2-1, the full variable domain reads EPEVTQTPSHQVTQMGQEVILRCVPISNHLYFYWYRQILGQKVEFLVSFYNNEISEKSEIFDDQFSVERPDGSNFTLKIRSTKLEDSAMYFCASSLGLVGFFGPGTRLTVL.

J is TRBJ2-3 and V is TRBV24-1, with 8 bases aligning to TRBD2. Germline trimming cut 1 base from V and 4 bases from J; bases unmatched to any gene: 6. Germline assignment: CDR1 KGHDR and CDR2 SFDVKD. CDR3 length: 16 residues. The CDR3 coding sequence is TGTGCCACCAGTGATTTCAGCGGGAGAGGCCCAGATACGCAGTATTTT. As protein: CATSDFSGRGPDTQYF.

The CDR3 sequence: CSVDGGRVSEAFF. The CDR3 region has the DNA TGCAGCGTTGACGGCGGGAGAGTCTCTGAAGCTTTCTTT. The chain carries TRBV29-1 and TRBJ1-1, with unresolved D. The CDR3 runs to 13 residues. Trimming shortened V by 3 bases and J by 6 bases, and 14 bases separated the two germline ends. The germline V gene encodes CDR1 SQVTM and CDR2 ANQGSEA.

The chain combines TRBV12-3 or TRBV12-4 with TRBJ1-1; 7 bases fit TRBD1. V lost 4 bases to trimming and J lost 11 bases; unmatched junction nucleotides: 4. The CDR3 spans 11 residues. CDR3 region: CASSSLDRAFF. The DNA of the CDR3 is TGTGCCAGCAGTTCGTTGGACAGGGCTTTCTTT.